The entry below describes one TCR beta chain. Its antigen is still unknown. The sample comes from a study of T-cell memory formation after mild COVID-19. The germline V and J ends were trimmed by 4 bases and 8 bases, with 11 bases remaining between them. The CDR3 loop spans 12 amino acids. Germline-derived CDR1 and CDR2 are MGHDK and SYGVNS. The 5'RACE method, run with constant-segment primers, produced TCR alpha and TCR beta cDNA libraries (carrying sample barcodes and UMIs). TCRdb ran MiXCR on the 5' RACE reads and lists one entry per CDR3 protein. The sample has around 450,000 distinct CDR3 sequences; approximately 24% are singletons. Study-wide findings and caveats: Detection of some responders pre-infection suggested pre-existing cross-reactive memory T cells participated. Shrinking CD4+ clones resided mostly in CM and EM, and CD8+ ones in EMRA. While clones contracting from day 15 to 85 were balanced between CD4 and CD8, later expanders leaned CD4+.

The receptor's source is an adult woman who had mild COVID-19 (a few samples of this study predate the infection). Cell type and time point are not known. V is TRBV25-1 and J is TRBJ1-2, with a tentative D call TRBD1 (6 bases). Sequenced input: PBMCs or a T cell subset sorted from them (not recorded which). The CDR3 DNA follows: TGTGCCAGCAGTGTCACAGGGTCCGGCTACACCTTC. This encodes CASSVTGSGYTF.